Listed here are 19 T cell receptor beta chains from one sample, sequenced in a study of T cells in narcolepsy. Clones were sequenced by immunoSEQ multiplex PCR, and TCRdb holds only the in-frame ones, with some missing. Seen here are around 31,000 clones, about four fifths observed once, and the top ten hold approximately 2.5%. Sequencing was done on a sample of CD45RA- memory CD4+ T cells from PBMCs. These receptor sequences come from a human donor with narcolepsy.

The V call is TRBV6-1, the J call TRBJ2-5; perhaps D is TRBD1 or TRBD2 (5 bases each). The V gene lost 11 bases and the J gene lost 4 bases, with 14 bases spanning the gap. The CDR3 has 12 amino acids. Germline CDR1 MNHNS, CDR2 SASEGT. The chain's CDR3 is CASGWGRETQYF. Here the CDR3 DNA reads TGTGCCTCTGGGTGGGGGAGAGAGACCCAGTACTTC.

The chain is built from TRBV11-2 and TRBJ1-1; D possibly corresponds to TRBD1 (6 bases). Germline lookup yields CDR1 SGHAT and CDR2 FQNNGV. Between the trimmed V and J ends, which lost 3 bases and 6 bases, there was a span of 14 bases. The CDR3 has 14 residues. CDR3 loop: CASSFSGGASEAFF. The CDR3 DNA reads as TGTGCCAGCAGCTTCTCGGGGGGCGCGTCTGAAGCTTTCTTT.

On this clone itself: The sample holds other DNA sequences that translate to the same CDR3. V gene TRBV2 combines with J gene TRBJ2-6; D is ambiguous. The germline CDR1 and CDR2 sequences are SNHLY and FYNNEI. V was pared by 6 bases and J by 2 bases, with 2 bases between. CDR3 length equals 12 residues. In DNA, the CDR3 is TGTGCCAGCAGGACTGGGGCCAACGTCCTGACTTTC. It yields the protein CASRTGANVLTF. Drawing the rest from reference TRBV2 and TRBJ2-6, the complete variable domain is EPEVTQTPSHQVTQMGQEVILRCVPISNHLYFYWYRQILGQKVEFLVSFYNNEISEKSEIFDDQFSVERPDGSNFTLKIRSTKLEDSAMYFCASRTGANVLTFGAGSRLTVL.

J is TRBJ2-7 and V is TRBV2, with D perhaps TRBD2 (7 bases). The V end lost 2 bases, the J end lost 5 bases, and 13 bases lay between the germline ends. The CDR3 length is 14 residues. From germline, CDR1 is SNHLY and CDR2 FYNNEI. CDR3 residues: CASSERTGRDEQYF. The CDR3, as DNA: TGTGCCAGCAGTGAAAGAACAGGGAGGGACGAGCAGTACTTC.

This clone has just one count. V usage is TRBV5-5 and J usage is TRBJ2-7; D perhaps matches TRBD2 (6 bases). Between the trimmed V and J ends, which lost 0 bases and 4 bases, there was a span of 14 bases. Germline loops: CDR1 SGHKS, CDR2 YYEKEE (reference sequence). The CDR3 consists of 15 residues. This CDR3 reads CASSLAGGPLYEQYF. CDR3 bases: TGTGCCAGCAGCTTGGCCGGGGGACCACTATACGAGCAGTACTTC.

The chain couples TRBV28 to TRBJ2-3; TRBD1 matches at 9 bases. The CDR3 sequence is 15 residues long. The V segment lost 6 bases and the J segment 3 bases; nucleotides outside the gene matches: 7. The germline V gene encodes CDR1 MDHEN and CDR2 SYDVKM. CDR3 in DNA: TGTGCCAGCAGCCGGGACAGGGTTAATACAGATACGCAGTATTTT. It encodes CASSRDRVNTDTQYF.

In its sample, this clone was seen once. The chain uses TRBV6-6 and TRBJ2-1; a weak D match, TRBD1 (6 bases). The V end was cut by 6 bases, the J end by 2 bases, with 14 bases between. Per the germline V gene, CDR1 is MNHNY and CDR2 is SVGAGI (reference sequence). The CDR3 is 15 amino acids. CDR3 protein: CASSQNRATYNEQFF. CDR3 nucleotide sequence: TGTGCCAGCAGCCAAAACAGGGCTACCTACAATGAGCAGTTCTTC.

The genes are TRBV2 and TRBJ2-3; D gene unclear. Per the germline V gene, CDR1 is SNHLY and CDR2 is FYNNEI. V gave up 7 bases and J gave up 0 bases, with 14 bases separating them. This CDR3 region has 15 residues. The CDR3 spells CASTSRTGSTDTQYF. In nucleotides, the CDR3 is TGTGCCAGCACCTCCCGGACCGGTAGCACAGATACGCAGTATTTT.

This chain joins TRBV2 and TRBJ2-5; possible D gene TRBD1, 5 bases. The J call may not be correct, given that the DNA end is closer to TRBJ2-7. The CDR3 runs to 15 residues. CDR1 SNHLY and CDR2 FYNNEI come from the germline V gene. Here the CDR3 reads CASSEGVGPTYEQYF. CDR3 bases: TGTGCCAGCAGTGAAGGGGTGGGGCCTACCTACGAGCAGTACTTC.

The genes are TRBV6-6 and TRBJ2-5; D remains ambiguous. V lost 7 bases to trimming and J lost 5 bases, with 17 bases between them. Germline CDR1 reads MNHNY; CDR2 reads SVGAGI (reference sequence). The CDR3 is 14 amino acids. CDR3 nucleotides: TGTGCCAGCACCCTTACCCCGTCCTACGAGACCCAGTACTTC. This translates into CASTLTPSYETQYF.

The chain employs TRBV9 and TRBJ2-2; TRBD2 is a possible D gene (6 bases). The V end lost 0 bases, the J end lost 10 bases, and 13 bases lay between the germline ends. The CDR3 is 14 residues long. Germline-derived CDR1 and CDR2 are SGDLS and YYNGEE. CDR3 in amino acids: CASSVVASGVELFF. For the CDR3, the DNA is TGTGCCAGCAGCGTAGTCGCATCGGGGGTGGAGCTGTTTTTT.

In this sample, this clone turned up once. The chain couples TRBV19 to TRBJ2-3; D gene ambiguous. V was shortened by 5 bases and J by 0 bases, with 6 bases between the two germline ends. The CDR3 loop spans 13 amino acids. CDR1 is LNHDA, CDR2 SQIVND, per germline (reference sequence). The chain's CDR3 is CASSEVSTDTQYF. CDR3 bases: TGTGCCAGTAGTGAGGTGAGCACAGATACGCAGTATTTT.

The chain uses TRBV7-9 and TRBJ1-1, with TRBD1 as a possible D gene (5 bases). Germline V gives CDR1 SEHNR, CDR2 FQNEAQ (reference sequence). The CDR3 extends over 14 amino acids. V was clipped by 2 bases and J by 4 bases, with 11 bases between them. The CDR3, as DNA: TGTGCCAGCAGCTTACAGGGCGGGAGCACTGAAGCTTTCTTT. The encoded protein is CASSLQGGSTEAFF.

CDR3: CASSIGGTGPHEAFF. The CDR3 DNA sequence: TGTGCCAGTAGTATAGGTGGGACAGGTCCTCATGAAGCTTTCTTT. This chain uses TRBV19 with TRBJ1-1; 8 bases map to TRBD1. V lost 1 base and J lost 7; bases outside the gene matches: 8. Germline lookup yields CDR1 LNHDA and CDR2 SQIVND (reference sequence). The CDR3 sequence is 15 residues long.

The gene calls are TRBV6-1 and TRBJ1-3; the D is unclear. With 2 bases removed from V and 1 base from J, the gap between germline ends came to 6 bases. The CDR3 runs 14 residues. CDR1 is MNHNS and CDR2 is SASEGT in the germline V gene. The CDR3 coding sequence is TGTGCCAGCAGTGAAAGGTTATCTGGAAACACCATATATTTT. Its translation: CASSERLSGNTIYF.

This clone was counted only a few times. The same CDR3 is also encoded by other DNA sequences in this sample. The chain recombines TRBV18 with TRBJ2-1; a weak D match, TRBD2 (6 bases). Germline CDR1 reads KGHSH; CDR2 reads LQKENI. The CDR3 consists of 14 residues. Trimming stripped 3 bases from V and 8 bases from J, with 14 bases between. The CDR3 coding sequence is TGTGCCAGCTCACCGGGGGGTCCCGGCGATGAGCAGTTCTTC. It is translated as CASSPGGPGDEQFF.

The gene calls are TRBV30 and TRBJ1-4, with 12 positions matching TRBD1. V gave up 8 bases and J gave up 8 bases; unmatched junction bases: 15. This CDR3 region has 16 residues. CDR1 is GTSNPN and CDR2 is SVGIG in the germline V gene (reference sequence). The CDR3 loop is CAATGTGGGVGEKLFF. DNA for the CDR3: TGTGCCGCAACCGGGACAGGGGGCGGCGTAGGGGAAAAACTGTTTTTT.

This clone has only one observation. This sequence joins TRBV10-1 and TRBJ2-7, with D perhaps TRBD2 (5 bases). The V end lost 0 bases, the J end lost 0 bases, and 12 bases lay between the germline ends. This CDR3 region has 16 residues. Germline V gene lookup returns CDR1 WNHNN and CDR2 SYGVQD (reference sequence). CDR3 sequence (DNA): TGCGCCAGCAGTGAGTCGAAGGGAGTAAGCTCCTACGAGCAGTACTTC. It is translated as CASSESKGVSSYEQYF.

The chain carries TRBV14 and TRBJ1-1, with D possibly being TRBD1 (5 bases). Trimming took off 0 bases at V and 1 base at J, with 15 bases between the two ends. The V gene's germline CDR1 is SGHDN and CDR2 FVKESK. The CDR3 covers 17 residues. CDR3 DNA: TGTGCCAGCAGCCAAGACCAGGCCCGGGGGTGGAACACTGAAGCTTTCTTT. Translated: CASSQDQARGWNTEAFF.